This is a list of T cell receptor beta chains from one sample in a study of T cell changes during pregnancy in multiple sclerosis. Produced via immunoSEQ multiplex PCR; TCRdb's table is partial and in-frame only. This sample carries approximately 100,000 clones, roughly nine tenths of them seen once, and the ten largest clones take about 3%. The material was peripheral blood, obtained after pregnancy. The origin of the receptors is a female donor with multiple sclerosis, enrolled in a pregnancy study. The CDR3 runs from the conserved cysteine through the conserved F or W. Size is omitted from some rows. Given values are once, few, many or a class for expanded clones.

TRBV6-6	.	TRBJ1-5	CASRQGASNQPQHF
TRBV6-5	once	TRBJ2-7	CASSYRQGISYEQYF
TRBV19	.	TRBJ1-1	CASRGQGDGTEAFF
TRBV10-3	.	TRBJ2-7	CAIRAGTSSYEQYF
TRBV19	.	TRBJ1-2	CASFSPLTGLKNGYTF
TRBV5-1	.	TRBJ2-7	CASSSVSGLRSYEQYF
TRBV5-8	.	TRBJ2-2	CASSLEVRGDTGELFF
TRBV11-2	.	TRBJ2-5	CASSLRFAGGRETQYF
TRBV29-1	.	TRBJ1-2	CSVERQADYGYTF
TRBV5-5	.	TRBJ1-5	CASSPGVGIGNNQPQHF
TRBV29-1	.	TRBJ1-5	CSVGTGTYQPQHF
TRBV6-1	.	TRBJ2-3	CASSAGLAPDTQYF
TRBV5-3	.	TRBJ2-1	CARRILAGGSNEQFF
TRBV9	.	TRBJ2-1	CASSVVGGGAYNEQFF
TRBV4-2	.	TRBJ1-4	CASSQAHRLEANEKLFF
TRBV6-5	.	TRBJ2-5	CASSAGVWETQYF
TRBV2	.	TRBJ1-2	CASPGQGAYGYTF
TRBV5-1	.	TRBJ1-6	CASSYRTGREGRSYNSPLHF